The rows below give T cell receptor beta chains drawn from one sample of a study of T cells in Graves' hyperthyroidism and ophthalmopathy. Via MiXCR, TCRdb re-called the multiplex PCR reads, giving one row per CDR3 protein. The sample lists 800,000 or so distinct CDR3 sequences, over 35% occurring once. Specimen: blood. These receptors were taken from a man between 18 and 35 years old with Graves' hyperthyroidism. CDR3s include the opening cysteine and the closing phenylalanine or tryptophan. Each record gives: J gene, V gene, CDR3 protein.

TRBJ2-5 | TRBV2 | CASSARFPSSKTGAGETQYF
TRBJ1-1 | TRBV7-2 | CASNPATGAGEAFF
TRBJ1-6 | TRBV2 | CAWIRTGRFDSPLHF
TRBJ2-7 | TRBV12-3/TRBV12-4 | CASSRGLADIHEQYF
TRBJ1-1 | TRBV7-9 | CASSFSTRAEAFF
TRBJ2-7 | TRBV2 | CASSDPPSGYYEQYF
TRBJ1-1 | TRBV2 | CASRGSSAILNTEAFF
TRBJ2-6 | TRBV7-2 | CASRPGRIISGADVLTF
TRBJ2-7 | TRBV7-9 | CASRPGTSYEQYF
TRBJ2-7 | TRBV7-6 | CASRYEGAGEQYF
TRBJ1-1 | TRBV24-1 | CATSPGATFF
TRBJ2-7 | TRBV7-2 | CASSTMVGRPFLEQYF
TRBJ2-5 | TRBV7-2 | CASSPTGTSGGRETQYF
TRBJ2-5 | TRBV9 | CASSTPGTRKETQYF
TRBJ1-2 | TRBV7-9 | CASSLGPQGAILNGYTF
TRBJ1-1 | TRBV6-2/TRBV6-3 | CASIPWDRSPTEAFF
TRBJ2-7 | TRBV6-1 | CASSEGTSGRYF
. | TRBV7-8 | CASSPTDSWPGELFF
TRBJ2-7 | TRBV19 | CASSIPGASAYEQYF
TRBJ2-7 | TRBV6-1 | CASSGTSIYEQYF
TRBJ1-1 | TRBV29-1 | CSVGTMNTEAFF
TRBJ2-6 | TRBV29-1 | CSVEAAAGANVLTF
TRBJ2-2 | TRBV14 | CASSRNSYTGELFF
TRBJ1-1 | TRBV7-2 | CASSLNTGGDTEAFF
TRBJ2-5 | TRBV7-8 | CASSEGTGAGETQYF
TRBJ1-3 | TRBV25-1 | CASSASWGSGNTIYF
TRBJ1-5 | TRBV10-3 | CASSYEGQGVTNQPQHF
TRBJ1-5 | TRBV10-3 | CASSEDGGGNQPQHF
TRBJ1-1 | TRBV7-2 | CASSSILRTNEAFF
TRBJ1-4 | TRBV25-1 | CASSYGRGHGEKLFF
TRBJ1-1 | TRBV5-1 | CASSWKGQENTEAFF
TRBJ2-7 | TRBV7-8 | CASSLGTLYEQYF
TRBJ1-2 | TRBV13 | CASSLGLSGRDTF
TRBJ2-2 | TRBV7-9 | CASSFQSLSDQPTGELFF
TRBJ2-7 | TRBV20-1 | CSAPPPGAPYEQYF
TRBJ1-4 | TRBV5-1 | CASSSTDRANNEKLFF
TRBJ1-2 | TRBV29-1 | CSVDLGGGNGYTF
TRBJ2-5 | TRBV10-2 | CASSHTHGIETQYF
TRBJ1-5 | TRBV10-3 | CAISEGQGHQPQHF
TRBJ1-1 | TRBV5-4 | CASAPFRGGKNTEAFF
TRBJ2-7 | TRBV9 | CASSQIGPAGANEQYF
TRBJ2-7 | TRBV3-1 | CASSISPSGEQYF
TRBJ1-2 | TRBV19 | CASSRGAGGNNYGYTF
TRBJ2-7 | TRBV11-3 | CASSLPDSPYEQYF
TRBJ2-2 | TRBV5-1 | CASSLAPFVLLANTGELFF
TRBJ2-7 | TRBV5-8 | CASTRRGAYEQYF
TRBJ1-5 | TRBV19 | CASSASGGVVDQPQHF
TRBJ1-6 | TRBV14 | CASSQDDRIRTYNSPLHF
TRBJ2-2 | TRBV20-1 | CSARVDATGELFF
TRBJ1-1 | TRBV2 | CASSVGGADYTEAFF
TRBJ1-5 | TRBV12-3/TRBV12-4 | CASSSAGQPQHF
TRBJ1-2 | TRBV6-4 | CASSVGSGNYGYTF
TRBJ1-1 | TRBV7-2 | CASSTGGVPYGYTEAFF
TRBJ1-4 | TRBV20-1 | CSARSNRGEKLFF
TRBJ1-1 | TRBV29-1 | CSVKAGREAFF
TRBJ2-2 | TRBV10-3 | CAISEGGQDTGELFF
TRBJ2-5 | TRBV5-4 | CASSQAQGDQETQYF
TRBJ1-5 | TRBV19 | CASSKVGGNQPQHF
TRBJ2-5 | TRBV7-2 | CASSLVYRDRGTATQETQYF